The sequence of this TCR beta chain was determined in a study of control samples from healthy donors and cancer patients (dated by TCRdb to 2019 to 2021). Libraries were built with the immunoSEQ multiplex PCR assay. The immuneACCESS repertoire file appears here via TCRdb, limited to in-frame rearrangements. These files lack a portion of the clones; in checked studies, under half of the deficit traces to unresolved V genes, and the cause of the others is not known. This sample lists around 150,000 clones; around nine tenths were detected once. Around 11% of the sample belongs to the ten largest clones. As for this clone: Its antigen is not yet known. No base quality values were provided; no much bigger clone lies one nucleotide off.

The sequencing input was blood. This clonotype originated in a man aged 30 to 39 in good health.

The CDR3 corresponds to CASSHSVMQNYGYTF. The nucleotide sequence is given as TGTGCCAGCAGCCACTCCGTTATGCAGAACTATGGCTACACCTTC. The rearrangement combines TRBV7-9 with TRBJ1-2; the D gene identity is not certain. V is reduced by 5 bases and J by 2 bases, leaving a spacing of 15 bases between them. Including cysteine and phenylalanine, the CDR3 has 15 amino acids. The DNA shown is the 45-base CDR3, in frame from base 1. From the germline V gene (reference sequence), CDR1 is SEHNR and CDR2 is FQNEAQ.